The subject of this entry is one T cell receptor (beta chain). The junction and the germline gene differ at one end; a read error may be behind it. Three rounds of nested PCR, following a modified ARM-PCR protocol, produced the TCRbeta library. TCRdb reprocessed the multiplex PCR reads via MiXCR and lists one record per CDR3 protein. Here the sample spans 60,000 to 70,000 distinct CDR3 sequences, 76% being singletons. The sample belongs to a study of tumor and adjacent non-tumor tissue in lung cancer. Germline-derived CDR1 and CDR2 are SGHDN and FVKESK. This CDR3 is built from 17 residues. No cell sorting was done before RNA was extracted from the tissue. The normal lung tissue was taken more than 3 cm from the tumor edge.

The chain couples TRBV14 to TRBJ2-1; TRBD2 matches 7 bases. This receptor was taken from a man aged 60-69 years with non-small cell lung cancer. The sequenced sample consisted of distant non-tumor lung tissue. The CDR3 is CANSQDRLAGAGNEQFF. The DNA for the CDR3 is TGTGCCAACAGCCAAGACCGACTGGCGGGAGCAGGGAATGAGCAGTTCTTC.